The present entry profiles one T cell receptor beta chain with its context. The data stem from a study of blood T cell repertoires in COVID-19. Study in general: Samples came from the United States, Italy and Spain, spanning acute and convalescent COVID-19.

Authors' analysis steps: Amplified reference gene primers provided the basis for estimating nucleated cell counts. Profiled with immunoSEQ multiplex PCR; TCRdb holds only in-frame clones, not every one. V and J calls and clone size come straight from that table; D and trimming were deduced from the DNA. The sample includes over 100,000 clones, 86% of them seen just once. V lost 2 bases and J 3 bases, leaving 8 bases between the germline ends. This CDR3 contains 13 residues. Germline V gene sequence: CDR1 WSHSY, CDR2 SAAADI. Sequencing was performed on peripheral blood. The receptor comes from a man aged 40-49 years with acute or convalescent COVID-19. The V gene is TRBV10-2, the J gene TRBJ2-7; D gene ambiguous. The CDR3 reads CASSEPLRYEQYF. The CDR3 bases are TGCGCCAGCAGTGAGCCACTCCGCTACGAGCAGTACTTC.